Shown below are 9 T cell receptor beta chains from a single sample sequenced in a study of blood T cell repertoires in COVID-19 (TCRdb year 2020). The protocol used for the library was the immunoSEQ multiplex PCR assay. The table was pulled from immuneACCESS by TCRdb, which kept in-frame rearrangements only. Such tables lose some clones; where checked, under half of the loss comes from unresolved V genes, and the rest has no known cause. This sample comprises 350,000 to 450,000 clones, approximately 87% of them detected only once. The ten largest make up 1.9% of the sample. The specimen was PBMCs or T cells enriched from blood (not recorded which). The receptors shown here come from a man aged 40-50 years in a cohort exposed to, infected with or recovered from COVID-19 (not recorded which).

The V gene is TRBV7-9, the J gene TRBJ1-2; no clear D gene. Trimming took off 1 base at V and 5 bases at J, with 14 bases between the two ends. CDR1 is SEHNR and CDR2 is FQNEAQ in the germline V gene (reference sequence). The CDR3 extends over 15 amino acids. The DNA for the CDR3 is TGTGCCAGCAGCTTAGTTTGGCCCGGGGTGTATGGCTACACCTTC. It yields the protein CASSLVWPGVYGYTF. The full variable domain, completed using reference TRBV7-9 and TRBJ1-2, is DTGVSQNPRHKITKRGQNVTFRCDPISEHNRLYWYRQTLGQGPEFLTYFQNEAQLEKSRLLSDRFSAERPKGSFSTLEIQRTEQGDSAMYLCASSLVWPGVYGYTFGSGTRLTVV.

The CDR3 DNA reads TGTGCCAGCAGCTTATCCGGGGGGAATACTGAAGCTTTCTTT. Translated: CASSLSGGNTEAFF. This chain connects TRBV11-3 to TRBJ1-1; TRBD1 is a possible D gene (5 bases). The CDR3 covers 14 residues. Germline loops: CDR1 SGHNT, CDR2 YENEEA. Trimming took off 2 bases at V and 5 bases at J, with 12 bases between the two ends. Supplemented by reference TRBV11-3 and TRBJ1-1, the full variable domain reads EAGVVQSPRYKIIEKKQPVAFWCNPISGHNTLYWYLQNLGQGPELLIRYENEEAVDDSQLPKDRFSAERLKGVDSTLKIQPAELGDSAVYLCASSLSGGNTEAFFGQGTRLTVV.

This clone was found once. This chain connects TRBV5-1 to TRBJ2-1, with 7 bases that match TRBD2. Germline values: CDR1 SGHRS, CDR2 YFSETQ. Trimming removed 4 bases from V and 6 bases from J; junction bases left unmatched: 4. The CDR3 consists of 13 residues. In DNA form, the CDR3 reads TGCGCCAGCAGCCAGGCGGGAGTCAATGAGCAGTTCTTC. Translating gives CASSQAGVNEQFF.

This chain links TRBV19 with TRBJ2-3; the D gene is possibly TRBD2 (6 bases). The germline V gene encodes CDR1 LNHDA and CDR2 SQIVND (reference sequence). The CDR3 spans 14 residues. V was shortened by 4 bases and J by 2 bases, with 10 bases between the two germline ends. The chain's CDR3 is CASSKVAVTDTQYF. The CDR3 bases are TGTGCCAGTAGTAAGGTAGCGGTCACAGATACGCAGTATTTT.

The chain has TRBV9 and TRBJ2-5; weak D call: TRBD2 (5 bases). V dropped 7 bases and J dropped 2 bases, with 9 bases sitting between them. This CDR3 is 12 amino acids long. Germline V lookup: CDR1 SGDLS, CDR2 YYNGEE. The CDR3 loop is CASSTGQETQYF. Here the CDR3 DNA reads TGTGCCAGCTCGACGGGACAAGAGACCCAGTACTTC.

This clone was picked up a small number of times. Other DNA sequences in this specimen translate into the identical CDR3. This chain joins TRBV28 and TRBJ1-3, with TRBD1 identical over 7 bases. The CDR3 consists of 14 residues. Germline-derived CDR1 and CDR2 are MDHEN and SYDVKM. The junction had 5 bases not matched to a gene; V was cut back by 6 bases and J by 3 bases. Written as DNA, the CDR3 is TGTGCCAGCAGCTTAGACAGGGTTGGAAACACCATATATTTT. Its protein product is CASSLDRVGNTIYF.

V and J are TRBV10-1 and TRBJ1-5, with a tentative D call TRBD1 (6 bases). The CDR3 has 14 residues. V was cut by 4 bases and J by 4 bases, with 11 bases left in between. CDR1 is WNHNN, CDR2 SYGVQD, per germline (reference sequence). DNA for the CDR3: TGCGCCAGCAGTGCCTCAGGGGTTAATCAGCCCCAGCATTTT. Translated: CASSASGVNQPQHF.

Notes on this clone: The same CDR3 arises from other DNA sequences in this sample as well. The chain employs TRBV30 and TRBJ1-1; 7 bases line up with TRBD1. The CDR3 sequence is 13 residues long. Germline CDR1 and CDR2: GTSNPN and SVGIG (reference sequence). The junction had 1 base not matched to a gene; V was cut back by 0 bases and J by 3 bases. Here the CDR3 reads CAWSVQGDTEAFF. CDR3 nucleotides: TGTGCCTGGAGTGTGCAGGGGGACACTGAAGCTTTCTTT.

This chain links TRBV3-1 (or the pseudogene TRBV3-2) with TRBJ2-7; D might be TRBD2 (5 bases). Germline V gives CDR1 LGHDT, CDR2 YNNKEL (reference sequence). The CDR3 is 12 residues long. V was shortened by 0 bases and J by 7 bases, with 7 bases between the two germline ends. In DNA form, the CDR3 reads TGTGCCAGCAGCCAAGATCGGAGGGAGCAGTACTTC. Translation gives CASSQDRREQYF.